This T cell receptor beta chain came from a study of CD8 T cells in Susac syndrome. About the study: Patients with Susac syndrome were therapy-naive, on corticosteroids, or on intravenous immunoglobulin alone at blood draw.

The V end lost 1 base, the J end lost 4 bases, and 7 bases lay between the germline ends. Germline V lookup: CDR1 DFQATT, CDR2 SNEGSKA (reference sequence). CDR3 length equals 12 residues. Reverse transcription of roughly 0.5 to 1 ug RNA was carried out with random hexamers. TCRdb re-called the immunoSEQ multiplex PCR reads through MiXCR, storing one row per CDR3 protein. The sample comprises about 150,000 distinct CDR3 sequences, about 95% of which are singletons, and 0.15% to 0.2% rests with the top ten. The chain uses TRBV20-1 and TRBJ1-2; the D is unclear. Sequencing was done on a sample of CD4+ T cells from PBMCs. The clonotype comes from a human donor with Susac syndrome. This chain's CDR3 is CSARGEPYGYTF. The CDR3 DNA is TGCAGTGCTAGAGGGGAACCCTATGGCTACACCTTC.